These T cell receptor beta chains were read from a single sample in a study of response to subunit inactivated influenza vaccine. Each CDR3 protein is one row after TCRdb ran MiXCR on the RT-PCR reads. The sample includes fewer than 750,000 distinct CDR3 sequences, less than 15% seen only once; the top ten take 11%. The sample was PBMCs from blood, taken about 11 days after vaccination. The receptors shown here come from a man between 45 and 60 years old who received an inactivated influenza vaccine. Each CDR3 is given with its conserved first and last residue. The D gene is left open where the match is weak. Not every row has a clone size; where given, it reads once, few, many or a size class.

J,D,V,size,CDR3,DNA
TRBJ2-7,TRBD1,TRBV20-1,few,CSARARDSGYEQYF,TGCAGTGCTAGAGCTAGGGACAGCGGCTACGAGCAGTACTTC
TRBJ1-1,-,TRBV7-9,few,CASRGRDTEAFF,TGTGCCAGCCGGGGTCGGGACACTGAAGCTTTCTTT
TRBJ2-3,TRBD2,TRBV20-1,-,CSARYGLAGRTSTDTQYF,TGCAGTGCTAGATACGGACTAGCGGGGAGAACTAGCACAGATACGCAGTATTTT
TRBJ2-7,TRBD2,TRBV5-1,-,CASKRGESYEQYF,TGCGCCAGCAAGCGGGGGGAATCCTACGAGCAGTACTTC
TRBJ2-7,-,TRBV23-1,once,CASSQSMGEQYF,TGCGCCAGCAGTCAATCGATGGGCGAGCAGTACTTC
TRBJ2-7,-,TRBV29-1,-,CSVEETSSYEQYF,TGCAGCGTTGAAGAGACTAGCTCCTACGAGCAGTACTTC
TRBJ2-3,-,TRBV4-2,few,CASSQVGPFTDTQYF,TGTGCCAGCAGCCAAGTTGGGCCATTTACAGATACGCAGTATTTT
TRBJ2-7,TRBD1,TRBV6-2/TRBV6-3,few,CASRAAGTGSVYEQYF,TGTGCCAGCAGGGCTGCCGGGACAGGAAGCGTGTACGAGCAGTACTTC
TRBJ2-3,-,TRBV3-1,few,CASSQKVASTTDTQYF,TGTGCCAGCAGCCAAAAAGTAGCAAGCACCACAGATACGCAGTATTTT
TRBJ1-2,-,TRBV20-1,few,CSARNGRGIYGYTF,TGCAGTGCTAGAAACGGCAGGGGAATCTATGGCTACACCTTC
TRBJ2-3,TRBD2,TRBV20-1,-,CSASRGLARTDTQYF,TGCAGTGCTAGTAGGGGACTAGCGAGAACAGATACGCAGTATTTT
TRBJ2-7,-,TRBV3-1,few,CASSHRDVRTYEQYF,TGTGCCAGCAGCCACAGGGACGTAAGAACCTACGAGCAGTACTTC
TRBJ1-5,-,TRBV19,few,CASSQPGPGGNQPQHF,TGTGCCAGTAGCCAACCGGGACCAGGAGGCAATCAGCCCCAGCATTTT
TRBJ1-4,-,TRBV5-1,-,CASSAGRTNEKLFF,TGCGCCAGCAGCGCTGGACGGACGAATGAAAAACTGTTTTTT
TRBJ2-7,-,TRBV10-3,-,CAISEAAGGAYEQYF,TGTGCCATCAGTGAGGCCGCAGGGGGGGCCTACGAGCAGTACTTC
TRBJ2-1,TRBD2,TRBV2,-,CASTSRGLAGGPSYNEQFF,TGTGCCAGCACCTCGCGGGGACTAGCGGGAGGGCCTTCCTACAATGAGCAGTTCTTC
TRBJ2-1,-,TRBV7-2,few,CASSSDLRIPYNEQFF,TGTGCCAGCAGCTCAGACCTTCGAATACCTTACAATGAGCAGTTCTTC
TRBJ1-6,-,TRBV4-1,-,CASSSQVNSPLHF,TGCGCCAGCAGCTCCCAGGTTAATTCACCCCTCCACTTT
TRBJ2-2,TRBD2,TRBV6-2/TRBV6-3,few,CASQLSDGGALYTGELFF,TGTGCCAGCCAGTTATCGGACGGGGGGGCCTTATACACCGGGGAGCTGTTTTTT
TRBJ2-1,TRBD2,TRBV6-2/TRBV6-3,few,CASSYSNPSGSSYNEQFF,TGTGCCAGCAGTTACTCTAATCCTAGCGGGAGCTCCTACAATGAGCAGTTCTTC
TRBJ1-2,-,TRBV12-3/TRBV12-4,-,CASSFQVWGGYTF,TGTGCCAGCAGTTTCCAGGTATGGGGTGGCTACACCTTC
TRBJ1-1,-,TRBV10-3,-,CAISPMGVGTEAFF,TGTGCCATCAGCCCGATGGGGGTGGGCACTGAAGCTTTCTTT
TRBJ2-5,-,TRBV18,few,CASSLEKTQYF,TGTGCCAGCTCCCTCGAGAAGACCCAGTACTTC
TRBJ1-5,-,TRBV28,-,CASNKQPQHF,TGTGCCAGCAATAAGCAGCCCCAGCATTTT
TRBJ1-2,-,TRBV20-1,-,CSAGTVYGYTF,TGCAGTGCCGGGACGGTCTATGGCTACACCTTC
TRBJ2-1,-,TRBV7-2,many,CASSFGDARYNEQFF,TGTGCCAGCAGCTTTGGGGACGCCCGATACAATGAGCAGTTCTTC
TRBJ1-5,TRBD1,TRBV11-2,many,CASSPGTVYSNQPQHF,TGTGCCAGCAGCCCCGGGACAGTCTATAGCAATCAGCCCCAGCATTTT
TRBJ2-3,TRBD1,TRBV12-3/TRBV12-4,few,CASSPSPGTGYTQYF,TGTGCCAGCAGTCCCTCCCCCGGGACAGGGTATACGCAGTATTTT
TRBJ2-3,-,TRBV30,-,CAWSVISPPTDTQYF,TGTGCCTGGAGTGTAATTAGTCCCCCCACAGATACGCAGTATTTT
TRBJ2-7,TRBD1,TRBV20-1,few,CSAQGAFPEQYF,TGCAGTGCTCAGGGGGCCTTTCCCGAGCAGTACTTC
TRBJ2-2,-,TRBV7-9,-,CASSQKAGQLNTGELFF,TGTGCCAGCAGCCAAAAAGCCGGACAGTTAAACACCGGGGAGCTGTTTTTT
TRBJ2-4,-,TRBV6-2/TRBV6-3,-,CASSSLTGQNIQYF,TGTGCCAGCAGTTCCCTCACGGGACAAAACATTCAGTACTTC
TRBJ1-1,-,TRBV29-1,few,CSVLKGNMNTEAFF,TGCAGCGTTTTGAAGGGGAACATGAACACTGAAGCTTTCTTT
TRBJ1-2,-,TRBV4-1,many,CASSPGGVTLYGYTF,TGCGCCAGCAGCCCTGGAGGAGTCACTCTCTATGGCTACACCTTC
TRBJ1-1,-,TRBV5-1,few,CASSLGMTGGTEAFF,TGCGCCAGCAGCTTGGGGATGACCGGGGGCACTGAAGCTTTCTTT
TRBJ2-1,TRBD2,TRBV20-1,-,CSAWTSGNNEQFF,TGCAGTGCGTGGACTAGCGGGAACAATGAGCAGTTCTTC
TRBJ2-7,TRBD1,TRBV5-6,few,CASSLEQGTYEQYF,TGTGCCAGCAGCTTGGAACAGGGGACCTACGAGCAGTACTTC
TRBJ2-7,-,TRBV5-1,few,CASSLDLNSYEQYF,TGCGCCAGCAGCTTGGATTTAAACTCCTACGAGCAGTACTTC
TRBJ1-1,-,TRBV6-1,few,CASQAVVNTEAFF,TGTGCCTCCCAAGCAGTAGTGAACACTGAAGCTTTCTTT
TRBJ2-7,-,TRBV6-5,-,CASSYSRGMYEQYF,TGTGCCAGCAGTTACTCGAGAGGGATGTACGAGCAGTACTTC
TRBJ2-7,TRBD2,TRBV12-3/TRBV12-4,many,CASSPRLAGSPYEQYF,TGTGCCAGCAGTCCTCGACTAGCGGGGTCCCCCTACGAGCAGTACTTC